What follows describes a single T cell receptor beta chain. Its antigen is unknown. Trimming cost V 5 bases and J 2 bases, with 19 bases left between them. The CDR3 has 16 amino acids. The germline CDR1 and CDR2 sequences are SGHTA and FQGNSA. This specimen belongs to a study of neoadjuvant anti-PD-1 for oral cavity cancer. Study details: Around day 43, patients without progression received a fourth nivolumab dose before surgery. Regarding the study as a whole: Higher pretreatment blood Treg/Th17 ratios correlated with higher pretreatment blood and lower post-treatment tumor TCRbeta clonality.

Patients were newly diagnosed with stage II-IVA oral cavity squamous cell carcinoma without prior systemic or radiation treatment. The patients had HPV-negative, locally advanced oral cavity squamous cell carcinoma. The table came from immunoSEQ multiplex PCR; TCRdb's copy has only in-frame clones and leaves some out. This table has fewer than 35,000 clones, more than 75% appearing once. The J gene is TRBJ2-7, the V gene TRBV7-2, with a weak D call TRBD1 (5 bases). This clonotype was sampled from a person between 35 and 79 years old with oral cavity squamous cell carcinoma. Here the sequenced sample was PBMCs, taken before nivolumab (anti-PD-1) treatment. The CDR3 DNA is TGTGCCAGCAGCCAGGAGCAGACGCAGGGTCCCTACGAGCAGTACTTC. It is translated as CASSQEQTQGPYEQYF.